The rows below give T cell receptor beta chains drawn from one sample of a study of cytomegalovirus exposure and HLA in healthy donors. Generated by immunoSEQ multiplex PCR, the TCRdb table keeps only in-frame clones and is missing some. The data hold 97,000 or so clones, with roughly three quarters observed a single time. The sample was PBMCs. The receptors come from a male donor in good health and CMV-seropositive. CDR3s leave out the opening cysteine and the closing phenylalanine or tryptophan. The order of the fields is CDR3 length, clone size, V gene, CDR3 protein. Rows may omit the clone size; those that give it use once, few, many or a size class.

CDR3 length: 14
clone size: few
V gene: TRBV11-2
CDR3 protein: ASSQWASGSTDTQY

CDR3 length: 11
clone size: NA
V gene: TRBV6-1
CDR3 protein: ASSGYRGETQY

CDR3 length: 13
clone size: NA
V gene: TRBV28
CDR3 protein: ASSFRGGPLYGYT

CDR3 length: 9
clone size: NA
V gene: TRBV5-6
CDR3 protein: ASSLFREQY

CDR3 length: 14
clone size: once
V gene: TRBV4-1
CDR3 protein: ASSQAGLADSYEQY

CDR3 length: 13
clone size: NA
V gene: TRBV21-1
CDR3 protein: ASSEPSGYTDTQY

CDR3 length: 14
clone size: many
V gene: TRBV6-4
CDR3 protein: ASSPKGGAQGNEQF

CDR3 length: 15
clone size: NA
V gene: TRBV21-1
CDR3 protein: ASSKIRSSGRCNEQY

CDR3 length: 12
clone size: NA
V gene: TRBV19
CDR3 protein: ASSFGQAGNTIY

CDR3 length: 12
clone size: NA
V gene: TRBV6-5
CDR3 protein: ASSPQTGTYEQY

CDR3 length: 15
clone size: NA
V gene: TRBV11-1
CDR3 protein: ASSHAGVAGVSDTQY

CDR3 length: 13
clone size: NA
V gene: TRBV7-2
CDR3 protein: ASSSGRVRGYGYT

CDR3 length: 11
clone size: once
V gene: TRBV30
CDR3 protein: AWHASGWTEAF

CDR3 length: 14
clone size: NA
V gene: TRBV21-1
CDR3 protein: ASSKVGRCLNQPQH

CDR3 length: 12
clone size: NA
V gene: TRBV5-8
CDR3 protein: ASSLGGQTTEAF

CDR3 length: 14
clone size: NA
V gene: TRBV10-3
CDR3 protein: AISENRVRINYGYT

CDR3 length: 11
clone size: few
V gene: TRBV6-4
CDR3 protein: ASGLSSTDTQY

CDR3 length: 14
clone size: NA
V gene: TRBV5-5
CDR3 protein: ASSFQGAVSSYEQY

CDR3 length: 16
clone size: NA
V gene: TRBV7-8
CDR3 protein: ASSLARASGTNTGELF

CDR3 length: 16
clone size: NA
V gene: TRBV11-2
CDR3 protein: ASSLSIPGTGANTEAF

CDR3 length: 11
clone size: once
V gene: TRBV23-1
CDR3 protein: ASSQSGAHEQY

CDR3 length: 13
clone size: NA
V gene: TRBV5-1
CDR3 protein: ASSLEAGDVDEQY

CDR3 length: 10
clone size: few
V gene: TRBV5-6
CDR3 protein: ASSGGMDGYT

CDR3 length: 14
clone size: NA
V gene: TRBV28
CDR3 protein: ASSFGRGERGNTIY

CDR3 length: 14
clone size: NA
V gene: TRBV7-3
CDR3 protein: ASSLRASGRTGELF

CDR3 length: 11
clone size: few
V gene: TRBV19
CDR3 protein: ASSMRRGFGYT

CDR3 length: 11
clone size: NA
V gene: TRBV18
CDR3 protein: ASSPTTNEKLF

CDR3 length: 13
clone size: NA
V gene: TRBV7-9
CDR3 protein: ASSLAGVGTDTQY

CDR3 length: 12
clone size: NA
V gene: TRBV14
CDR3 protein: ASSLIQGNTEAF

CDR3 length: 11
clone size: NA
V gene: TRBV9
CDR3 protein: ASSAGQGEKLF

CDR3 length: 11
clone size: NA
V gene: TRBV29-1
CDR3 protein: SVETGGNTEAF

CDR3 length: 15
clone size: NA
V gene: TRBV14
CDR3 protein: ASSQSGGRAWDTEAF

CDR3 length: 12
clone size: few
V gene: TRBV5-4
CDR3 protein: ASSLWGQGRGYT

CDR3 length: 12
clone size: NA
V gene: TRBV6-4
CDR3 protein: ASSDTWTSGELF

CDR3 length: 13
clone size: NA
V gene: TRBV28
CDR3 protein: ASSSPTAPSEKLF

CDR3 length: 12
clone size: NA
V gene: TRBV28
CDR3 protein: ASGAPGSQETQY

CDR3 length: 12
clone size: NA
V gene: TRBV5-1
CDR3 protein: ASSLRGPPYEQY

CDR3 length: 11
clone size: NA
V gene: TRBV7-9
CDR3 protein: ASSLGSQETQY

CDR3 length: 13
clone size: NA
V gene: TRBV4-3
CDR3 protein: ASSHIASDENIQY

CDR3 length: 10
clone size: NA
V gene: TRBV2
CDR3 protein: ASSPQGYEQY

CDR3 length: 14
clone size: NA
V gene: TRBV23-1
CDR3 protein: ASSQSSLAGTDTQY

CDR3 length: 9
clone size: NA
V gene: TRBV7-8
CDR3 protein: ASSSNYEQY

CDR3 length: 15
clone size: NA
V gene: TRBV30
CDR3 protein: AWSFKIAGGPGETQY

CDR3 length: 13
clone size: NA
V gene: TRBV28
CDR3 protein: ASSWTGVLGYGYT

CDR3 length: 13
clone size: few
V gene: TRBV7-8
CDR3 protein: ASSRTGRAGREQY

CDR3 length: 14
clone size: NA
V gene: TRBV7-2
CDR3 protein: ASSKYAGGAENTIY

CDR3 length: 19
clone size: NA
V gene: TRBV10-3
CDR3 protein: AIREHPGLAGGSESYNEQF

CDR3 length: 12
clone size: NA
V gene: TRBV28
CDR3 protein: ASSPPGRSYGYT

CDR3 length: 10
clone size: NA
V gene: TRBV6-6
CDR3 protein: ASNLWEGEQY

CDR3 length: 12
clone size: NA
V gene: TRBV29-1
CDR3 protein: SVELAEACNEQF

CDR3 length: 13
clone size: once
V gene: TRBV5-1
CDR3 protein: ASSPMGLADETQY

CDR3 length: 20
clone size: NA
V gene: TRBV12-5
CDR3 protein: ASINWVRRSKGGLSGANVLT

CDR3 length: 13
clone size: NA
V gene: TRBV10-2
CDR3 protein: ASSTHRGNNQPQH